The next 9 T cell receptor beta chains were all read from a single sample in a study of post-analysis software for immune sequencing data. These receptors have no known antigen. The TCR beta cDNA libraries contained unique molecular identifiers. TCRdb itself ran the PCR reads through MiXCR, one entry per CDR3 protein. The table lists roughly 200,000 distinct CDR3 sequences, around 29% of them singletons. Whole-study findings and limits: Comparison of patients with controls showed roughly five TRBV segments more frequent in patients, TRBV5-6, TRBV5-1 and TRBV20-1 among them.

Material for sequencing was blood. These receptors were taken from a girl aged 2-17 years with multiple sclerosis.

The rearrangement uses TRBV7-2 and TRBJ2-3; 10 bases fit TRBD2. Germline V gives CDR1 SGHTA, CDR2 FQGNSA. The V segment lost 4 bases and the J segment 8 bases; nucleotides outside the gene matches: 6. The length of the CDR3 is 14 residues. The CDR3 DNA reads TGTGCCAGCAGCTCCGGGACTAGCGTTGGTACGCAGTATTTT. Translating it yields CASSSGTSVGTQYF.

This clonotype was seen repeatedly, ten times or more. The chain combines TRBV6-2 or TRBV6-3 with TRBJ2-1; no reliable D call. The CDR3 length is 12 residues. V lost 6 bases, J lost 6 bases, and 9 bases lay in between. Per the germline V gene, CDR1 is MNHEY and CDR2 is SVGEGT. The CDR3 spells CASRPYGNEQFF. CDR3 sequence (DNA): TGTGCCAGCAGGCCATACGGCAATGAGCAGTTCTTC.

The sample holds many counts of this clonotype. The chain has TRBV7-6 and TRBJ2-7, with D perhaps TRBD1 (6 bases). The length of the CDR3 is 14 residues. Trimming pared 5 bases from V and 4 bases from J, leaving 15 bases between. Germline V CDR1 and CDR2: SGHVS, FNYEAQ. CDR3 DNA: TGTGCCAGCAGCCCCCGAAGTCAGGGGTACGAGCAGTACTTC. Its protein product is CASSPRSQGYEQYF. The full variable domain, its missing parts supplied by reference TRBV7-6 and TRBJ2-7, is GAGVSQSPRYKVTKRGQDVALRCDPISGHVSLYWYRQALGQGPEFLTYFNYEAQQDKSGLPNDRFSAERPEGSISTLTIQRTEQRDSAMYRCASSPRSQGYEQYFGPGTRLTVT.

This clonotype was found a few times. J is TRBJ1-3 and V is TRBV10-3, with D possibly TRBD1 on 6 matching bases. V lost 4 bases, J lost 3 bases, and 19 bases lay in between. The germline V gene encodes CDR1 ENHRY and CDR2 SYGVKD. CDR3 size: 17 residues. CDR3 sequence: CAISGRQDRGFGNTIYF. CDR3 coding DNA: TGTGCCATCAGTGGGAGACAGGACCGGGGATTTGGAAACACCATATATTTT.

V usage is TRBV30 and J usage is TRBJ1-1, with TRBD1 identical over 7 bases. This CDR3 is built from 17 residues. With 1 base clipped from V and 0 bases from J, the junction kept 11 bases outside the gene matches. Germline V gene data show CDR1 as GTSNPN and CDR2 as SVGIG (reference sequence). Here the CDR3 DNA reads TGTGCCTGGAGTGGCCATCCGGGACAGCCGATGAACACTGAAGCTTTCTTT. It yields the protein CAWSGHPGQPMNTEAFF.

The chain has TRBV20-1 and TRBJ1-3; D is uncertain. Germline V gene lookup returns CDR1 DFQATT and CDR2 SNEGSKA (reference sequence). Deletions cut 7 bases from V and 4 bases from J, with 8 bases between. The length of the CDR3 is 11 residues. CDR3 in amino acids: CSVYRGNTIYF. Here the CDR3 DNA reads TGCAGTGTATACAGAGGAAACACCATATATTTT.

This chain uses TRBV20-1 with TRBJ2-1, with TRBD1 matching over 9 bases. The CDR3 is made up of 14 amino acids. Germline lookup yields CDR1 DFQATT and CDR2 SNEGSKA (reference sequence). V shed 4 bases, J shed 7 bases, and the junction held 8 bases outside the gene matches. The CDR3 bases are TGCAGTGCTAACACAGGGGGCGATAGGAATGAGCAGTTCTTC. Its protein is CSANTGGDRNEQFF.

The sample holds many counts of this clonotype. As DNA, the CDR3 is TGTGCCAGCAGTTTCCATAGCAATCAGCCCCAGCATTTT. It codes for CASSFHSNQPQHF. V usage is TRBV12-3 or TRBV12-4 and J usage is TRBJ1-5; D call uncertain. V gave up 3 bases and J gave up 0 bases, with 3 bases separating them. The CDR3 is made up of 13 amino acids.

The chain has TRBV20-1 and TRBJ2-1; D is unclear. V was cut by 5 bases and J by 15 bases, with 17 bases left in between. The CDR3 is 11 residues long. Germline-derived CDR1 and CDR2 are DFQATT and SNEGSKA (reference sequence). This CDR3 is CSARTASGVFF. The CDR3 bases are TGCAGTGCTCGGACGGCCTCAGGTGTGTTCTTC.